This paragraph covers one T cell receptor (beta chain) sequence. Its cognate antigen is unknown. Sequencing was performed with immunoSEQ multiplex PCR; in TCRdb, only in-frame clones are kept and a portion is missing. The data show several thousand clones, less than 70% seen once. V was clipped by 5 bases and J by 3 bases, with 7 bases between them. Germline V lookup: CDR1 DFQATT, CDR2 SNEGSKA (reference sequence). This CDR3 is 11 amino acids long. The data derive from a study of CD8 T cell repertoires and HIV-1 epitope variants. About the research overall: Twenty-five autologous and known Gag and Nef epitope variant peptides each stimulated T cells separately. Controls were a CMV, EBV and flu peptide pool, Ebola AY9 negative control, and no-peptide well. Tested: three Gag epitope families, Nef HW9 and YT9.

This receptor was identified in a male donor with HIV. Source material: cultured CD8+ T cells derived from PBMCs. The rearrangement links TRBV20-1 to TRBJ1-1, with D unclear. This CDR3 reads CSARAHTEAFF. For the CDR3, the DNA is TGCAGTGCTCGAGCCCACACTGAAGCTTTCTTT.